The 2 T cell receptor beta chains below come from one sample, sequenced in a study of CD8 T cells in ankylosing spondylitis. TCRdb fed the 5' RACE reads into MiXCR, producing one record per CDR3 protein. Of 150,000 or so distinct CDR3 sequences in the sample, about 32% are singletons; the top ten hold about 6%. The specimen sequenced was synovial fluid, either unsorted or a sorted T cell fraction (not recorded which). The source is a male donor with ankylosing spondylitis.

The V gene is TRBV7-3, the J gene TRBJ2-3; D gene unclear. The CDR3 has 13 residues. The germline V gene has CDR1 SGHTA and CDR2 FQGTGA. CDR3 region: CGTAMSLGDTQYF. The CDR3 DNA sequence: TGTGGGACGGCCATGTCATTGGGGGATACGCAGTATTTT.

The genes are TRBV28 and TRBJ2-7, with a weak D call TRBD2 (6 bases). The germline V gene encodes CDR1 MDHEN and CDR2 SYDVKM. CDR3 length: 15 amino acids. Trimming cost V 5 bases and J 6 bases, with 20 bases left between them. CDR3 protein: CASSTRRVGGSEQYF. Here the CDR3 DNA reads TGTGCCAGCAGTACCCGCCGGGTGGGGGGTAGCGAGCAGTACTTC.